Following are 7 T cell receptor beta chains from one sample sequenced in a study of blood T cell repertoires in COVID-19. Method: immunoSEQ multiplex PCR; TCRdb's copy keeps in-frame clones and lacks some. This sample has over 110,000 clones, with around 80% found just once. The sample was peripheral blood. These TCRs come from a man at least 80 years old with acute or convalescent COVID-19.

V is TRBV30 and J is TRBJ2-4, with D perhaps TRBD2 (6 bases). Germline loops: CDR1 GTSNPN, CDR2 SVGIG (reference sequence). The CDR3 loop spans 11 amino acids. Trimming took 3 bases from V and 10 from J, leaving 10 bases between them. The CDR3 region has the DNA TGTGCCTGGAGCGCCCGGGAGATTCAGTACTTC. As protein: CAWSAREIQYF.

CDR3 amino acids: CASSQELQGAGNEKLFF. In DNA, the CDR3 is TGTGCCAGCAGCCAAGAACTTCAGGGAGCGGGGAATGAAAAACTGTTTTTT. The chain uses TRBV4-2 and TRBJ1-4, with D possibly TRBD1 on 5 matching bases. The CDR3 sequence is 17 residues long. The V end lost 0 bases, the J end lost 5 bases, and 16 bases lay between the germline ends. Germline V lookup: CDR1 LGHNA, CDR2 YNFKEQ.

The chain is built from TRBV29-1 and TRBJ1-2; 11 positions agree with TRBD1. V shed 7 bases, J shed 2 bases, and the junction held 6 bases outside the gene matches. Germline loops: CDR1 SQVTM, CDR2 ANQGSEA. The CDR3 contains 14 residues. CDR3 DNA sequence: TGCAGCGCCTTCGGACAGGGGGCAAACTATGGCTACACCTTC. Encoded protein: CSAFGQGANYGYTF.

The chain links TRBV18 to TRBJ1-1, with 7 positions matching TRBD1. CDR1 is KGHSH and CDR2 is LQKENI in the germline V gene. The V gene end was trimmed by 2 bases and the J gene end by 6 bases; junction bases not matched to a gene: 9. The CDR3 spans 15 residues. The CDR3 here is CASSPRAETGPEAFF. For the CDR3, the DNA is TGTGCCAGCTCACCAAGAGCAGAGACAGGGCCTGAAGCTTTCTTT. The complete variable domain, with remaining parts taken from reference TRBV18 and TRBJ1-1, reads NAGVMQNPRHLVRRRGQEARLRCSPMKGHSHVYWYRQLPEEGLKFMVYLQKENIIDESGMPKERFSAEFPKEGPSILRIQQVVRGDSAAYFCASSPRAETGPEAFFGQGTRLTVV.

This clone was recorded a few times. This chain connects TRBV11-2 to TRBJ1-2, with TRBD1 as a possible D gene (6 bases). Looked up from germline, CDR1 is SGHAT and CDR2 is FQNNGV. The germline V and J ends were trimmed by 5 bases and 5 bases, with 9 bases remaining between them. The CDR3 totals 12 residues. The CDR3 spells CASSPQGYGYTF. The CDR3 DNA reads as TGTGCCAGCAGCCCTCAGGGGTATGGCTACACCTTC.

V and J are TRBV5-1 and TRBJ1-6; D call uncertain. The CDR3 covers 15 residues. The V gene lost 0 bases and the J gene lost 6 bases, with 10 bases spanning the gap. Germline assignment: CDR1 SGHRS and CDR2 YFSETQ. The CDR3 nucleotides read TGCGCCAGCAGCTTGGATGGTCAGGTTAATTCACCCCTCCACTTT. This translates into CASSLDGQVNSPLHF.

This rearrangement joins TRBV3-1 (or the pseudogene TRBV3-2) to TRBJ2-7, with a weak D call TRBD1 (5 bases). The ends were cut back, 2 bases at V and 7 bases at J, with 6 bases in the middle. CDR3 length equals 11 residues. CDR1 is LGHDT, CDR2 YNNKEL, per germline (reference sequence). The CDR3 nucleotides are TGTGCCAGCAGCCAACGACAGGAGCAGTACTTC. Translated, it gives CASSQRQEQYF.